What follows is one TCR beta chain and its context. The antigen is unknown. The CDR3 sequence is 17 residues long. CDR1 is SEHNR and CDR2 is FQNEAQ in the germline V gene (reference sequence). The V gene end was trimmed by 8 bases and the J gene end by 0 bases; junction bases not matched to a gene: 10. The TCR library protocol attached unique molecular identifiers to the individual cDNA molecules. TCRdb used MiXCR to reprocess the 5' RACE reads, holding one entry per CDR3 protein. The sample lists roughly 61,000 distinct CDR3 sequences, less than 15% occurring once. These data originate in a study of early T cells in non-severe SARS-CoV-2 infection. Points from the study as a whole: Using VDJdb, the matching emphasized anti-spike CD8 responses while missing private and CD4 specificities.

This TCR derives from an adult who was a healthcare worker with PCR-confirmed SARS-CoV-2 infection or an uninfected control (not recorded which). The rearrangement joins TRBV7-9 to TRBJ1-4; 9 bases are a match to TRBD1. The source was whole blood, collected at baseline. The CDR3 loop reads CASRPWGQGTTNEKLFF. In nucleotides, the CDR3 is TGTGCCAGCCGTCCTTGGGGACAGGGAACAACTAATGAAAAACTGTTTTTT.